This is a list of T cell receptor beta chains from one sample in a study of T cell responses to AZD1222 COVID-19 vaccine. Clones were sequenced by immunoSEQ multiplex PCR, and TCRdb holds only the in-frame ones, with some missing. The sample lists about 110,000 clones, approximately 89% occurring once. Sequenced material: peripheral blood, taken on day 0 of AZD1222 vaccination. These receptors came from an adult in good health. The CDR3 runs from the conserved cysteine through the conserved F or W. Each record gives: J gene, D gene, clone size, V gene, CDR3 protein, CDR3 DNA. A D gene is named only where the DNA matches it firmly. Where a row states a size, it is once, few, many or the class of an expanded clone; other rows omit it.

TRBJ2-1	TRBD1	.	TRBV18	CASSQGQGSYNEQFF	TGTGCCAGCTCACAGGGACAGGGCTCCTACAATGAGCAGTTCTTC
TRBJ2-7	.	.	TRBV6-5	CASSTRLDYEQYF	TGTGCCAGCAGTACTCGATTAGACTACGAGCAGTACTTC
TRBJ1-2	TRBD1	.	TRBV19	CASSIEGGGRGYTF	TGTGCCAGTAGTATAGAGGGAGGGGGCCGGGGCTACACCTTC
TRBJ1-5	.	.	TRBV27	CASSPLARDVQPQHF	TGTGCCAGTTCTCCTTTGGCTAGGGACGTTCAGCCCCAGCATTTT
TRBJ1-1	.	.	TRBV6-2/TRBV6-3	CASSRRDEGAFF	TGTGCCAGCAGTCGCCGCGACGAGGGAGCTTTCTTT
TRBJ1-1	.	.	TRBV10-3	CAISTTGPVAFF	TGTGCCATCAGCACAACGGGTCCTGTAGCTTTCTTT
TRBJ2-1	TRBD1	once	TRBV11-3	CASSLAGTGVLNEQFF	TGTGCCAGCAGCTTAGCCGGGACAGGGGTGTTGAATGAGCAGTTCTTC
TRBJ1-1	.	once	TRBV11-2	CASSFGLGDTEAFF	TGTGCCAGCAGCTTCGGCCTCGGGGACACTGAAGCTTTCTTT
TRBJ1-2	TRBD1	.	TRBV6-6	CASSRDRANYGYTF	TGTGCCAGCAGCCGTGACAGGGCTAACTATGGCTACACCTTC
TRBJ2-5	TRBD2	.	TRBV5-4	CASSSSPSPGLAQETQYF	TGTGCCAGCAGCTCCTCGCCATCACCGGGACTAGCACAAGAGACCCAGTACTTC
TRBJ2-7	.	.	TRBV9	CASSVGVLSYEQYF	TGTGCCAGCAGCGTAGGCGTACTCTCCTACGAGCAGTACTTC
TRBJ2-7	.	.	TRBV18	CASSPGQNYEQYF	TGTGCCAGCTCACCCGGACAGAACTACGAGCAGTACTTC
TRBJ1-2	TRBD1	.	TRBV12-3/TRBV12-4	CASSLMTGDGYTF	TGTGCCAGCAGTTTAATGACAGGGGATGGCTACACCTTC
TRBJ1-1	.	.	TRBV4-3	CASSQEGMNTEAFF	TGCGCCAGCAGCCAAGAGGGGATGAACACTGAAGCTTTCTTT